This record covers a single T cell receptor beta chain. Its target is unknown. This entry is derived from a study of identifying expanded T cells in peripheral blood. V lost 5 bases and J lost 4; bases outside the gene matches: 7. Looked up from germline, CDR1 is MNHEY and CDR2 is SVGAGI. This CDR3 region has 15 residues. Collection occurred without any documented infections or immune events in donors. Overall study results and limits: Differentially abundant clones: roughly 1.2 between replicates, about 15 at approximately 13 days, more than 18 at four. Clone count variance between roughly 2-week samples rose with total template count.

Some clones are missing from TCRdb's copy, which holds only in-frame ones; the method was immunoSEQ multiplex PCR. Here the sample spans about 58,000 clones, roughly four fifths being singletons. The receptor was isolated from a person aged 18 to 70 in good health. Specimen: blood. The J gene is TRBJ1-2, the V gene TRBV6-5; 10 bases map to TRBD1. CDR3 DNA sequence: TGTGCCAGCAGTCCGCGACAGGGGGCGGGCTATGGCTACACCTTC. Its protein is CASSPRQGAGYGYTF.